These 16 T cell receptor beta chains were sequenced from one sample in a study of control samples from healthy donors and cancer patients (dated by TCRdb to between 2020 and 2021). The protocol used for the library was the immunoSEQ multiplex PCR assay. TCRdb holds this immuneACCESS table with in-frame rearrangements only. Some clones are missing; in checked studies, unresolved V genes explain under half, and the rest has no known cause. The sample profile shows roughly 170,000 clones; approximately 91% of them were found once. Of the sample, around 2% is held by the ten largest clones. Sample: blood. Source of these receptors: a woman aged 40 to 50 in good health.

The rearrangement links TRBV7-2 to TRBJ2-3, with D tentatively TRBD2 (6 bases). This CDR3 is built from 13 residues. Trimming left V 5 bases short and J 5 bases short, with 11 bases between. Per germline, CDR1 SGHTA and CDR2 FQGNSA. CDR3 sequence: CASSRGIIDTQYF. CDR3 in DNA: TGTGCCAGCAGCCGGGGGATCATAGATACGCAGTATTTT.

V and J are TRBV6-2 or TRBV6-3 and TRBJ2-3; tentatively, D is TRBD1 (5 bases). The CDR3 runs to 14 residues. Germline lookup yields CDR1 MNHEY and CDR2 SVGEGT. Trimming took 2 bases from V and 5 from J, leaving 11 bases between them. Written as DNA, the CDR3 is TGTGCCAGCAGTTACGTCCAAAGGGGAGATACGCAGTATTTT. Residues: CASSYVQRGDTQYF.

The rearrangement uses TRBV27 and TRBJ2-7, with TRBD2 matching over 8 bases. Germline CDR1 reads MNHEY; CDR2 reads SMNVEV (reference sequence). J lost 1 base, V lost 9 bases, and 5 bases had no gene match. CDR3 length: 13 residues. The CDR3 nucleotides read TGTGCCAGTCAACCGGGGGGGTCCTACGAGCAGTACTTC. Translated: CASQPGGSYEQYF.

The chain recombines TRBV18 with TRBJ1-1; TRBD1 is a possible D gene (6 bases). The V and J ends lost 2 bases and 2 bases respectively, with 18 bases between them. The V gene's germline CDR1 is KGHSH and CDR2 LQKENI. The CDR3 has 17 residues. CDR3 DNA sequence: TGTGCCAGCTCACCAGTTTGGACAACAGGGTTCAACACTGAAGCTTTCTTT. Translating gives CASSPVWTTGFNTEAFF.

A remark on this clone: This CDR3 is missing its conserved last phenylalanine or tryptophan, likely due to a read error. No DNA is shown, since the ends of the CDR3 on it are uncertain; the CDR3 is the one TCRdb lists. This rearrangement joins TRBV7-9 to TRBJ1-2. The CDR3 length equals 11 residues, ends included. Germline V gene lookup returns CDR1 SEHNR and CDR2 FQNEAQ (reference sequence). The CDR3 spells CASSLGLGTHL.

The chain is built from TRBV2 and TRBJ2-3; 10 bases align to TRBD2. CDR3 length equals 14 residues. The V gene end was trimmed by 8 bases and the J gene end by 3 bases; junction bases not matched to a gene: 5. Germline V gene data show CDR1 as SNHLY and CDR2 as FYNNEI. The CDR3 DNA reads as TGTGCCAGCGCGCTAGCGGGGGTAACAGATACGCAGTATTTT. Translated, it gives CASALAGVTDTQYF.

The V call is TRBV5-5, the J call TRBJ2-7; 7 nucleotides agree with TRBD1. The CDR3 has 14 residues. V shed 4 bases and J 3 bases; nucleotides not matched to a gene: 7. The germline V gene has CDR1 SGHKS and CDR2 YYEKEE (reference sequence). The chain's CDR3 is CASSHTDRVYEQYF. CDR3 nucleotide sequence: TGTGCCAGCAGCCATACCGACAGGGTCTACGAGCAGTACTTC.

V gene TRBV24-1 combines with J gene TRBJ2-3; no definite D call. Trimming took 3 bases from V and 2 from J, leaving 5 bases between them. Germline V gene sequence: CDR1 KGHDR, CDR2 SFDVKD. The CDR3 is 13 residues long. The CDR3 loop reads CATSDPPTDTQYF. CDR3 bases: TGTGCCACCAGTGATCCCCCCACAGATACGCAGTATTTT.

This chain joins TRBV4-1 and TRBJ2-1; TRBD1 matches 7 bases. Germline V CDR1 and CDR2: MGHRA, YSYEKL. The CDR3 length is 14 residues. V lost 3 bases to trimming and J lost 8 bases; unmatched junction nucleotides: 7. CDR3 protein: CASSQVNQGDEQFF. The DNA for the CDR3 is TGCGCCAGCAGCCAGGTAAATCAGGGGGATGAGCAGTTCTTC.

The chain links TRBV5-6 to TRBJ2-1, with D tentatively TRBD1 or TRBD2 (5 bases each). Germline CDR1 SGHDT, CDR2 YYEEEE. The germline V and J ends were trimmed by 1 base and 4 bases, with 15 bases remaining between them. This CDR3 region has 16 residues. The CDR3 region is CASSLFGAGFYNEQFF. The CDR3 bases are TGTGCCAGCAGCTTGTTCGGGGCAGGGTTTTACAATGAGCAGTTCTTC. Supplemented by reference TRBV5-6 and TRBJ2-1, the full variable domain reads DAGVTQSPTHLIKTRGQQVTLRCSPKSGHDTVSWYQQALGQGPQFIFQYYEEEERQRGNFPDRFSGHQFPNYSSELNVNALLLGDSALYLCASSLFGAGFYNEQFFGPGTRLTVL.

This chain connects TRBV5-1 to TRBJ2-7; TRBD1 might be the D (6 bases). Looked up from germline, CDR1 is SGHRS and CDR2 is YFSETQ. The CDR3 consists of 14 residues. Trimming removed 4 bases from V and 5 bases from J, with 16 bases in between. The CDR3 region has the DNA TGCGCCAGCAGCCTCAGGGCAGGGGAAGACGAGCAGTACTTC. Translated: CASSLRAGEDEQYF.

This clone appeared a single time. The chain joins TRBV7-3 to TRBJ2-3; D possibly uses TRBD1 or TRBD2 (5 bases each). Germline assignment: CDR1 SGHTA and CDR2 FQGTGA. V was shortened by 1 base and J by 2 bases, with 10 bases between the two germline ends. The CDR3 length is 15 residues. CDR3 region: CASSLKGPNTDTQYF. DNA for the CDR3: TGTGCCAGCAGCTTAAAGGGACCGAACACAGATACGCAGTATTTT.

The chain has TRBV5-1 and TRBJ2-1; tentative D call: TRBD1 (6 bases). The CDR3 spans 15 residues. In germline, CDR1 is SGHRS, CDR2 YFSETQ. The V and J ends lost 2 bases and 5 bases respectively, with 14 bases between them. In DNA form, the CDR3 reads TGCGCCAGCAGCTTCCCCTGGGACAACGACAATGAGCAGTTCTTC. Translating gives CASSFPWDNDNEQFF.

This clone was counted only a few times. The chain uses TRBV2 and TRBJ1-5; D is perhaps TRBD1 (6 bases). The CDR3 contains 15 residues. CDR1 is SNHLY, CDR2 FYNNEI, per germline. Trimming removed 5 bases from V and 4 bases from J, with 15 bases in between. DNA of the CDR3: TGTGCCAGCAGTCCTAGCGTCCAGGGGAATCAGCCCCAGCATTTT. Amino acids: CASSPSVQGNQPQHF.

This rearrangement joins TRBV7-2 to TRBJ1-2; D uncertain. The CDR3 extends over 14 amino acids. CDR1 is SGHTA, CDR2 FQGNSA, per germline. V lost 0 bases, J lost 7 bases, and 12 bases lay in between. Here the CDR3 DNA reads TGTGCCAGCAGCTTAGCAGAAAGAGTGGTTGGCTACACCTTC. It translates to CASSLAERVVGYTF.

CDR3 nucleotides: TGTGCCACCATGGTGGAAGGGCTAAGCAATCAGCCCCAGCATTTT. It yields the protein CATMVEGLSNQPQHF. The gene calls are TRBV27 and TRBJ1-5; unclear D gene. The CDR3 is 15 amino acids. The germline CDR1 and CDR2 sequences are MNHEY and SMNVEV (reference sequence). V was clipped by 10 bases and J by 1 base, with 17 bases between them.